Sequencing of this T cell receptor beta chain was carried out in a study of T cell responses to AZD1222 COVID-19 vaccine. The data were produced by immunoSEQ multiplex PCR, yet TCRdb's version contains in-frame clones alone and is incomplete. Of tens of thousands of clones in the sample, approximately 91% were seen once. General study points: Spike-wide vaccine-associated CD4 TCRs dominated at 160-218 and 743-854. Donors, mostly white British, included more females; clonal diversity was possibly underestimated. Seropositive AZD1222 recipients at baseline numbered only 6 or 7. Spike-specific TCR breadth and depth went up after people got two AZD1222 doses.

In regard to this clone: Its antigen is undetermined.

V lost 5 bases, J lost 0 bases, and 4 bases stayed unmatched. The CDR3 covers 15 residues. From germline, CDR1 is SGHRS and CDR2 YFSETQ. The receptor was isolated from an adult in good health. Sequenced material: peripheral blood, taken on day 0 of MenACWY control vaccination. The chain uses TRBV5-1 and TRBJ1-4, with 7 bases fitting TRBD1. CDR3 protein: CASRIQGATNEKLFF. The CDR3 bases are TGCGCCAGCAGGATCCAGGGGGCAACTAATGAAAAACTGTTTTTT.